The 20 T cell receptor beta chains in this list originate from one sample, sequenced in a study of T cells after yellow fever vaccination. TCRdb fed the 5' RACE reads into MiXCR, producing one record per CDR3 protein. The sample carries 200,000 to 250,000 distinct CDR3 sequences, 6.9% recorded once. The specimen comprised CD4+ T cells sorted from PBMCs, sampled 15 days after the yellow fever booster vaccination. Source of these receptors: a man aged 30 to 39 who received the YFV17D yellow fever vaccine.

The CDR3 protein is CAWTRLAGTDTQYF. For the CDR3, the DNA is TGTGCCTGGACTAGACTAGCGGGGACAGATACGCAGTATTTT. The chain joins TRBV30 to TRBJ2-3, with TRBD2 identical over 11 bases. The CDR3 runs to 14 residues. Per germline, CDR1 GTSNPN and CDR2 SVGIG (reference sequence). With V trimmed by 4 bases and J by 3 bases, 3 bases remained unmatched.

DNA of the CDR3: TGCGCCAGCAGCTCGGAGCAGAAACGGACTAGCACAGATACGCAGTATTTT. This translates into CASSSEQKRTSTDTQYF. The V call is TRBV5-1, the J call TRBJ2-3; TRBD2 is a possible D gene (5 bases). This CDR3 has 17 residues. Deletions cut 3 bases from V and 0 bases from J, with 17 bases between. Germline V CDR1 and CDR2: SGHRS, YFSETQ.

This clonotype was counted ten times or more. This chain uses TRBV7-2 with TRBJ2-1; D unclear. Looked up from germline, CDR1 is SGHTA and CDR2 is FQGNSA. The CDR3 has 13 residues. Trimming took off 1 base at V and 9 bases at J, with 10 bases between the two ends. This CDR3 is CASSLGRVAEQFF. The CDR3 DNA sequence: TGTGCCAGCAGCTTAGGCCGGGTAGCTGAGCAGTTCTTC.

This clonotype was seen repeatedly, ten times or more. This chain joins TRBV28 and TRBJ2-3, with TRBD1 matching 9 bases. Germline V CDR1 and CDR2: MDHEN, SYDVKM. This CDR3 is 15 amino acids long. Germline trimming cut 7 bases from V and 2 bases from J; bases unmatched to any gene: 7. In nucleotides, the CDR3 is TGTGCCAGCAATACCCACAGGGGGCACACAGATACGCAGTATTTT. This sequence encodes CASNTHRGHTDTQYF. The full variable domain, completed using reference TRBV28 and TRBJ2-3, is DVKVTQSSRYLVKRTGEKVFLECVQDMDHENMFWYRQDPGLGLRLIYFSYDVKMKEKGDIPEGYSVSREKKERFSLILESASTNQTSMYLCASNTHRGHTDTQYFGPGTRLTVL.

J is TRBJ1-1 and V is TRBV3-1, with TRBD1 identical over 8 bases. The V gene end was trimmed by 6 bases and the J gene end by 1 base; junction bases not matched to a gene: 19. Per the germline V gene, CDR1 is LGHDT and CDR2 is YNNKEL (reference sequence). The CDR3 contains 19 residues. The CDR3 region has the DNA TGTGCCAGCAGGCGGTGGGTGGACAGGGCCGAACGTTGGAACACTGAAGCTTTCTTT. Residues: CASRRWVDRAERWNTEAFF.

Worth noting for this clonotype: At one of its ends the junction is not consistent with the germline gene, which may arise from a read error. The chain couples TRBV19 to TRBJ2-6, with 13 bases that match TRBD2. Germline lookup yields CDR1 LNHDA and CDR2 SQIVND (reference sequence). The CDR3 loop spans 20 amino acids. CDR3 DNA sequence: TGTGCCAGCAGTACCCCCCTATCGACTAGCGGGAGGTTTGGGGCCAACGTCCTGACTTTC. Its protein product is CASSTPLSTSGRFGANVLTF. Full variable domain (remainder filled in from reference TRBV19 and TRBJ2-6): DGGITQSPKYLFRKEGQNVTLSCEQNLNHDAMYWYRQDPGQGLRLIYYSQIVNDFQKGDIAEGYSVSREKKESFPLTVTSAQKNPTAFYLCASSTPLSTSGRFGANVLTFGAGSRLTVL.

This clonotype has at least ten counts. CDR3 in amino acids: CASKKEYYTGELFF. DNA for the CDR3: TGTGCCAGCAAGAAGGAGTATTACACCGGGGAGCTGTTTTTT. The genes are TRBV7-2 and TRBJ2-2; no reliable D call. The V gene's germline CDR1 is SGHTA and CDR2 FQGNSA. The CDR3 has 14 residues. V lost 7 bases and J 3 bases, leaving 12 bases between the germline ends.

CDR3 sequence: CASSPLRTSYNEQFF. The CDR3 bases are TGTGCCAGCTCACCTTTGAGGACCTCCTACAATGAGCAGTTCTTC. The chain has TRBV18 and TRBJ2-1; D gene unclear. Trimming stripped 3 bases from V and 0 bases from J, with 9 bases between. The CDR3 length is 15 residues. The germline CDR1 and CDR2 sequences are KGHSH and LQKENI.

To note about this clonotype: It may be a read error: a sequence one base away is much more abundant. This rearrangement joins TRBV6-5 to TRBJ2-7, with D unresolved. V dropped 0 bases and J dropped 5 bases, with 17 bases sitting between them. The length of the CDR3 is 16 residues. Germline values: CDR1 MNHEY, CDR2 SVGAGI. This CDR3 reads CASSYSFGPPVDEQYF. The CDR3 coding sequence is TGTGCCAGCAGTTACTCATTCGGTCCGCCTGTGGACGAGCAGTACTTC.

CDR3 nucleotide sequence: TGTGCCAGCGGGGGGGACGGGGGCTATGAAAAACTGTTTTTT. Protein: CASGGDGGYEKLFF. The V and J genes are TRBV6-1 and TRBJ1-4, with a possible D match to TRBD1 (6 bases). Germline loops: CDR1 MNHNS, CDR2 SASEGT. The germline V and J ends were trimmed by 8 bases and 6 bases, with 16 bases remaining between them. The CDR3 contains 14 residues.

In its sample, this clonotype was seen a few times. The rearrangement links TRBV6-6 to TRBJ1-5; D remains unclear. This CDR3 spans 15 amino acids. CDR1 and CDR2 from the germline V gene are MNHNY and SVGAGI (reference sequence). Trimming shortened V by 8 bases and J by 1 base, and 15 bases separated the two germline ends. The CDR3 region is CASSRVAGSNQPQHF. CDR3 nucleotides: TGTGCCAGCTCGAGGGTGGCTGGGAGCAATCAGCCCCAGCATTTT.

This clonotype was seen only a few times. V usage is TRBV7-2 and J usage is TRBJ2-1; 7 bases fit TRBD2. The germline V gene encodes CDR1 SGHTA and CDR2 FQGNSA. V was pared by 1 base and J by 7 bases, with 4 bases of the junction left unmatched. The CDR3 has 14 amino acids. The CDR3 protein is CASSLERTRNEQFF. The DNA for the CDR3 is TGTGCCAGCAGCTTAGAGAGGACTAGAAATGAGCAGTTCTTC.

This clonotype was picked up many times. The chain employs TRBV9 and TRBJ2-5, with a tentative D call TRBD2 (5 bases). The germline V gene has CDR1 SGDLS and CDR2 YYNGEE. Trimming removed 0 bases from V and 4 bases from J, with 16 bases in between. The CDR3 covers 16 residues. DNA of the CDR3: TGTGCCAGCAGCGTAGAAGCCCACGGGGAAGCAGAGACCCAGTACTTC. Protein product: CASSVEAHGEAETQYF.

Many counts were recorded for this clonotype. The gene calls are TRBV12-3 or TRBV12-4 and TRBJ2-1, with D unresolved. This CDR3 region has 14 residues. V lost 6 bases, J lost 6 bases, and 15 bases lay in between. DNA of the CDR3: TGTGCCAGCAGGTTATCCGGCAGGAGCAATGAGCAGTTCTTC. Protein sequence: CASRLSGRSNEQFF.

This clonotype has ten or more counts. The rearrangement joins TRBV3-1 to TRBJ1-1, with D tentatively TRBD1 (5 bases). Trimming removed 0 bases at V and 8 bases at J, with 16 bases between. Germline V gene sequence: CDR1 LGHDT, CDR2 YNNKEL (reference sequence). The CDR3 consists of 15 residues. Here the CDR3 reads CASSQDPGSGGEAFF. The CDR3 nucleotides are TGTGCCAGCAGCCAAGATCCGGGTTCCGGGGGGGAAGCTTTCTTT.

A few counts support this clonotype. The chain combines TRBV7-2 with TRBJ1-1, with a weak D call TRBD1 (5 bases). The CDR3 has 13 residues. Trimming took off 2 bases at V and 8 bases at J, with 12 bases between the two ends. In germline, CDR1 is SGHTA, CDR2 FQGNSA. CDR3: CASSLMTATEAFF. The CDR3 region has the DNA TGTGCCAGCAGCTTAATGACAGCTACCGAAGCTTTCTTT.

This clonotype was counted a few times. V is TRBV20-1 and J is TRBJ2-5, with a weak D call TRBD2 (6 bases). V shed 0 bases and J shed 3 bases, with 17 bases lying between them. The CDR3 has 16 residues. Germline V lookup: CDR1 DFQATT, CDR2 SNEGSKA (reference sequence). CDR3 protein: CSARDRLTRHKETQYF. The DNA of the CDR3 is TGCAGTGCTAGAGATCGGCTGACTAGACATAAAGAGACCCAGTACTTC.

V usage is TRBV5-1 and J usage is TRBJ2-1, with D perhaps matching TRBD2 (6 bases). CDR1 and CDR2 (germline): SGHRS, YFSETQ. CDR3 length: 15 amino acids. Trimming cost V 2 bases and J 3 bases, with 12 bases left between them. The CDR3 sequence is CASSFDGGNYNEQFF. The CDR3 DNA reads TGCGCCAGCAGCTTTGATGGCGGGAACTACAATGAGCAGTTCTTC.

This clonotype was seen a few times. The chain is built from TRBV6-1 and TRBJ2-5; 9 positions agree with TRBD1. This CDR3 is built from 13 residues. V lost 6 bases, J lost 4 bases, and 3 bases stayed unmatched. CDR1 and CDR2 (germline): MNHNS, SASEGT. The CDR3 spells CASRKQGAETQYF. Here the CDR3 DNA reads TGTGCCAGCAGGAAACAGGGGGCAGAGACCCAGTACTTC.

CDR3 loop: CASNTGASGSHEQFF. The CDR3 bases are TGTGCCAGCAACACTGGGGCTAGCGGGAGCCATGAGCAGTTCTTC. The V gene is TRBV6-1, the J gene TRBJ2-1; TRBD2 matches at 10 bases. Germline values: CDR1 MNHNS, CDR2 SASEGT. The CDR3 spans 15 residues. V shed 7 bases and J 8 bases; nucleotides not matched to a gene: 11.